These 8 T cell receptor beta chains share one sample of origin, sequenced in a study of T cells in Graves' hyperthyroidism and ophthalmopathy. Regions amplified from RNA transcripts were the TCR beta CDR3 regions. HTBI primers were used for first-round RT-PCR of the TCR CDR3. A single record per CDR3 protein comes from TCRdb applying MiXCR to the multiplex PCR reads. The sample has around 600,000 distinct CDR3 sequences, about 14% seen once; the top ten hold 12%. The sample comprised blood. These receptors were taken from a woman aged 50 to 65 with Graves' ophthalmopathy.

There are many counts of this clonotype. The chain links TRBV18 to TRBJ2-5; D is unresolved. The V end lost 2 bases, the J end lost 5 bases, and 6 bases lay between the germline ends. Germline lookup yields CDR1 KGHSH and CDR2 LQKENI. The CDR3 length is 12 residues. The DNA of the CDR3 is TGTGCCAGCTCACCATCGCAGGAGACCCAGTACTTC. Protein sequence: CASSPSQETQYF.

This clonotype was counted only a few times. The rearrangement joins TRBV27 to TRBJ2-7, with a possible D match to TRBD2 (6 bases). With 3 bases removed from V and 0 bases from J, the gap between germline ends came to 18 bases. Germline loops: CDR1 MNHEY, CDR2 SMNVEV (reference sequence). The CDR3 has 17 residues. This CDR3 is CASSLRPLAKSSYEQYF. The CDR3 DNA follows: TGTGCCAGCAGTTTGCGTCCACTAGCAAAGAGCTCCTACGAGCAGTACTTC.

This clonotype was observed a few times. This rearrangement joins TRBV11-3 to TRBJ2-3, with 16 nucleotides matching TRBD2. J was trimmed by 5 bases and V by 0 bases; bases with no gene match: 5. CDR1 is SGHNT, CDR2 YENEEA, per germline. The CDR3 runs to 18 residues. Here the CDR3 DNA reads TGTGCCAGCAGCTTAGATTGGGGACTAGCGGGAGGGAAAGATACGCAGTATTTT. Translation gives CASSLDWGLAGGKDTQYF.

This clonotype was seen repeatedly, ten times or more. The chain is built from TRBV2 and TRBJ1-5, with D unclear. V was pared by 5 bases and J by 3 bases, with 11 bases between. This CDR3 is built from 14 residues. From germline, CDR1 is SNHLY and CDR2 FYNNEI. The CDR3 loop is CASSPDVNNQPQHF. The DNA of the CDR3 is TGTGCCAGCAGTCCCGATGTTAACAATCAGCCCCAGCATTTT.

This clonotype has at least ten counts. The V and J genes are TRBV7-2 and TRBJ2-1, with D possibly being TRBD1 or TRBD2 (5 bases each). The CDR3 is 14 residues long. CDR1 is SGHTA, CDR2 FQGNSA, per germline. The V gene lost 0 bases and the J gene lost 7 bases, with 10 bases spanning the gap. CDR3 region: CASSLAGPRNEQFF. For the CDR3, the DNA is TGTGCCAGCAGCTTAGCGGGACCACGTAATGAGCAGTTCTTC. The full variable domain, its missing parts supplied by reference TRBV7-2 and TRBJ2-1, is GAGVSQSPSNKVTEKGKDVELRCDPISGHTALYWYRQSLGQGLEFLIYFQGNSAPDKSGLPSDRFSAERTGGSVSTLTIQRTQQEDSAVYLCASSLAGPRNEQFFGPGTRLTVL.

This clonotype has at least ten counts. The chain recombines TRBV7-9 with TRBJ2-7, with 10 bases fitting TRBD1. Germline V gene sequence: CDR1 SEHNR, CDR2 FQNEAQ (reference sequence). The junction had 11 bases not matched to a gene; V was cut back by 5 bases and J by 7 bases. There are 15 residues in the CDR3. CDR3 loop: CASSPSAGQGWEQYF. Written as DNA, the CDR3 is TGTGCCAGCAGCCCGAGTGCGGGACAGGGGTGGGAGCAGTACTTC.

At least ten counts were recorded for this clonotype. The gene calls are TRBV28 and TRBJ1-1, with D perhaps matching TRBD1 (5 bases). The ends were cut back, 5 bases at V and 3 bases at J, with 16 bases in the middle. The CDR3 totals 15 residues. The germline CDR1 and CDR2 sequences are MDHEN and SYDVKM. In nucleotides, the CDR3 is TGTGCCAGCAGTCGGGGGACGGGCCCGGACACTGAAGCTTTCTTT. Its translation is CASSRGTGPDTEAFF.

This clonotype was seen a handful of times. The chain carries TRBV5-1 and TRBJ2-7, with 11 bases identical to TRBD1. Unmatched junction bases numbered 5, after V lost 0 bases and J lost 3 bases. Germline V gives CDR1 SGHRS, CDR2 YFSETQ. The CDR3 extends over 16 amino acids. In DNA, the CDR3 is TGCGCCAGCAGCTTGGGGGGACAGGGGGGGAACTACGAGCAGTACTTC. Its protein is CASSLGGQGGNYEQYF.